One T cell receptor (beta chain) is described in this entry. Its antigen remains unidentified. Produced via immunoSEQ multiplex PCR; TCRdb's table is partial and in-frame only. The sample includes more than 85,000 clones, over 85% of them seen just once. These data come from a study of T cell responses to AZD1222 COVID-19 vaccine. Broader study findings: Rises in breadth and depth of Spike-specific TCRs came after two AZD1222 doses. At study baseline, merely about 6 AZD1222 recipients were seropositive. Unmutated regions of variants are reportedly targeted by nearly half of spike-specific TCRs.

Specimen: peripheral blood, collected 28 days after the second AZD1222 dose. This receptor was identified in an adult who received the AZD1222 COVID-19 vaccine.

Written as DNA, the CDR3 is TGTGCCAGCAGCTTAGGTGGTGGACAGGGACTAAACACTGAAGCTTTCTTT. Its protein is CASSLGGGQGLNTEAFF. This rearrangement joins TRBV11-2 to TRBJ1-1; 8 bases are a match to TRBD1. V trimming: 1 base; J trimming: 2 bases; junction bases outside the gene matches: 9. This CDR3 contains 17 residues. Germline V lookup: CDR1 SGHAT, CDR2 FQNNGV.